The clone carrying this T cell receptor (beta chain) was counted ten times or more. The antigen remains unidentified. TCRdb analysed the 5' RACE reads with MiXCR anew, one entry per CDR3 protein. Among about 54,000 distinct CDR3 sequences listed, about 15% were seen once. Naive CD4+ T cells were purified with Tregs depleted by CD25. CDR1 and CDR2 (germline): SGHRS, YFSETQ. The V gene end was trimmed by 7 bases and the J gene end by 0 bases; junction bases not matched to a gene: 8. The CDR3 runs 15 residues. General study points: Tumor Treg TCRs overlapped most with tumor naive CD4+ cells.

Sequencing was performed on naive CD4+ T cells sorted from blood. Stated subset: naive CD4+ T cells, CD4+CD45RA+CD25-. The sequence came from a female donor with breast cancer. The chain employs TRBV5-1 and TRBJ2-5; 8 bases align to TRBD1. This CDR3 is CASGRQGQYQETQYF. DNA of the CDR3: TGCGCCAGCGGCCGACAGGGGCAATACCAAGAGACCCAGTACTTC.